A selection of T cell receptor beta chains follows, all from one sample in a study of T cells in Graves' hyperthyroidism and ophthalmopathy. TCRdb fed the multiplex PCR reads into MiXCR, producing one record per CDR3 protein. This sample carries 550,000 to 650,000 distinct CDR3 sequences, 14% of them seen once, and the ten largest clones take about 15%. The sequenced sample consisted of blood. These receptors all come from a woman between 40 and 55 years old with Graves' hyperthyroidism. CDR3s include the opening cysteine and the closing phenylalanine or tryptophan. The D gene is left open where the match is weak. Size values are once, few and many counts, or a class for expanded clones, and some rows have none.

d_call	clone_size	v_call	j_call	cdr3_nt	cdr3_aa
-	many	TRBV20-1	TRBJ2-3	TGCAGTGCTACCCCCGGACACCCCGGGTCCACAGATACGCAGTATTTT	CSATPGHPGSTDTQYF
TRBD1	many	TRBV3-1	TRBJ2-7	TGTGCCAGCAGCTTTTCGCCGGGACAGGCGACCTACGAGCAGTACTTC	CASSFSPGQATYEQYF
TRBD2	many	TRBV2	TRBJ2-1	TGTGCCAGCAGGGCGACTAGCGGGGGGCCTAACAATGAGCAGTTCTTC	CASRATSGGPNNEQFF
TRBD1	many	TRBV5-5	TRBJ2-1	TGTGCCAGCAGCGATGTTCCGGGACAGTCTTCAAATGAGCAGTTCTTC	CASSDVPGQSSNEQFF
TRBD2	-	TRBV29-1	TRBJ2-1	TGCAGCGTTAGCGGGAGCGGGAAAACCTACAATGAGCAGTTCTTC	CSVSGSGKTYNEQFF
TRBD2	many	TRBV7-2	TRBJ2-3	TGTGCCAGCAGCCCCCGGGTAGCGGGGATCACAGATACGCAGTATTTT	CASSPRVAGITDTQYF
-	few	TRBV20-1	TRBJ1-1	TGCAGTGCTAGGGCAGGTTCGAAGAACACTGAAGCTTTCTTT	CSARAGSKNTEAFF
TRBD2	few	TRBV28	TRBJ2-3	TGTGCCAGCAGTTTAACCCCTGTATTAGCGGGAAGCACAGATACGCAGTGTTTT	CASSLTPVLAGSTDTQCF
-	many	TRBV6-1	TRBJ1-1	TGTGCCAGCACCTTACGACAGTCGAACACTGAAGCTTTCTTT	CASTLRQSNTEAFF
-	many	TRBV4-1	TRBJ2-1	TGCGCCAGCAGCCAAGTCGGCGTCGGGGCTGATGAGCAGTTCTTC	CASSQVGVGADEQFF
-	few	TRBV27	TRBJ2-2	TGTGCCAGCAGTCCCTCGGGCAGGGTAGACACCGGGGAGCTGTTTTTT	CASSPSGRVDTGELFF
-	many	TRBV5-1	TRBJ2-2	TGCGCCAGCAGCCCGTTCGCGGGCGGGGAGCTGTTTTTT	CASSPFAGGELFF
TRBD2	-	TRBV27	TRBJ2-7	TGTGCCAGCAGTTTTGATGCCGCGGGGAGGGTGGGCGAGCAGTACTTC	CASSFDAAGRVGEQYF
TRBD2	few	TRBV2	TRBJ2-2	TGTGCCAGCAGTGAAGTTTTTACTAGCGGGAGAGTTTCCGGGGAGCTGTTTTTT	CASSEVFTSGRVSGELFF
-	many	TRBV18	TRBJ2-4	TGTGCCAGCTCACCACGAGTTAACAGGGATAACATTCAGTACTTC	CASSPRVNRDNIQYF
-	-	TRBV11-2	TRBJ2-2	TGTGCCAGCAGCTTATTCGGAAGTGAAACCGGGGAGCTGTTTTTT	CASSLFGSETGELFF
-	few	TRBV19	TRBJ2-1	TGTGCCAGTAGTATAGGGCTCCAGCGGTACTCCTACAATGAGCAGTTCTTC	CASSIGLQRYSYNEQFF
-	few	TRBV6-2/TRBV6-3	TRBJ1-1	TGTGCCAGCAGGTCTGACAGTCACACTGAAGCTTTCTTT	CASRSDSHTEAFF
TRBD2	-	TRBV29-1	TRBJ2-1	TGCAGCGTTGAAGATCGGCTAGCGGGGAATGAGCAGTTCTTC	CSVEDRLAGNEQFF
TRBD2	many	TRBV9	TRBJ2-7	TGTGCCAGCAGCCCCGCGCGGGGGGCGCGAGAGCAGTACTTC	CASSPARGAREQYF
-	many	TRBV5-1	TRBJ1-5	TGCGCCAGCAGCGAGTCAGGGGTAAGCAATCAGCCCCAGCATTTT	CASSESGVSNQPQHF
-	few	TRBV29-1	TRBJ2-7	TGCAGCGCGTCTAGAGGGGCGGACGAGCAGTACTTC	CSASRGADEQYF
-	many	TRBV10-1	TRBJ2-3	TGCGCCAGCAGTCCTGAGAAGCCGGCAGATACGCAGTATTTT	CASSPEKPADTQYF
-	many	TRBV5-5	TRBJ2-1	TGTGCCAGCAGCTTCCAAGCGTACAATGAGCAGTTCTTC	CASSFQAYNEQFF
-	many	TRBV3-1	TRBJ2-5	TGTGCCAGCAGCCATAGTAACCAAGAGACCCAGTACTTC	CASSHSNQETQYF
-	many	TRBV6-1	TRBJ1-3	TGTGCCAGCAGTGAATCGCTATCTGGAAACACCATATATTTT	CASSESLSGNTIYF
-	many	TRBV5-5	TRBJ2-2	TGTGCCAGCAGCTTGGACGGAGAAGAAAACACCGGGGAGCTGTTTTTT	CASSLDGEENTGELFF